A single sample gave rise to the 17 T cell receptor beta chains below, sequenced in a study of cytomegalovirus exposure and HLA in healthy donors. Primers for the PCR totalled 60 Vbeta and 13 Jbeta. Clones were read by immunoSEQ multiplex PCR, and TCRdb kept only the in-frame ones, dropping some. The sample yields approximately 160,000 clones, around 63% seen once. Sequencing was performed on PBMCs. All receptors come from a woman aged 18-35 years in good health and CMV-seropositive.

This clone was seen a few times. CDR3 loop: CAWSLGAVGYTF. The CDR3 DNA sequence: TGTGCCTGGAGTCTGGGGGCGGTTGGCTACACCTTC. This rearrangement joins TRBV30 to TRBJ1-2, with D tentatively TRBD1 (6 bases). CDR1 GTSNPN and CDR2 SVGIG come from the germline V gene (reference sequence). V shed 2 bases and J shed 7 bases, with 11 bases lying between them. The CDR3 loop spans 12 amino acids.

This clone was observed a handful of times. The V gene is TRBV15, the J gene TRBJ1-6, with 7 bases fitting TRBD1. Germline CDR1 LNHNV, CDR2 YYDKDF (reference sequence). This CDR3 is 15 amino acids long. The V segment lost 0 bases and the J segment 8 bases; nucleotides outside the gene matches: 4. The CDR3 is CATSRDGQAHSPLHF. The CDR3 nucleotides read TGTGCCACCAGCAGAGACGGACAGGCCCATTCACCCCTCCACTTT.

This rearrangement joins TRBV7-9 to TRBJ1-1; D might be TRBD1 (5 bases). Germline-derived CDR1 and CDR2 are SEHNR and FQNEAQ (reference sequence). V was trimmed by 3 bases and J by 11 bases, leaving 25 bases between them. The CDR3 extends over 16 amino acids. The CDR3 DNA sequence: TGTGCCAGCAGCTTCTTGGACAACACCCCGGTTGAGTATGCTTTCTTT. Encoded protein: CASSFLDNTPVEYAFF. The full variable domain, with the rest looked up from reference TRBV7-9 and TRBJ1-1, is DTGVSQNPRHKITKRGQNVTFRCDPISEHNRLYWYRQTLGQGPEFLTYFQNEAQLEKSRLLSDRFSAERPKGSFSTLEIQRTEQGDSAMYLCASSFLDNTPVEYAFFGQGTRLTVV.

V is TRBV19 and J is TRBJ1-4; TRBD1 matches at 7 bases. The CDR3 sequence is 15 residues long. The V gene end was trimmed by 5 bases and the J gene end by 0 bases; junction bases not matched to a gene: 3. Germline V gene sequence: CDR1 LNHDA, CDR2 SQIVND (reference sequence). CDR3 amino acids: CASSLGQTTNEKLFF. Written as DNA, the CDR3 is TGTGCCAGTAGTCTGGGACAGACAACTAATGAAAAACTGTTTTTT.

The chain carries TRBV18 and TRBJ2-5; 7 bases fit TRBD1. V lost 6 bases to trimming and J lost 2 bases; unmatched junction nucleotides: 12. Germline lookup yields CDR1 KGHSH and CDR2 LQKENI. This CDR3 region has 16 residues. In nucleotides, the CDR3 is TGTGCCAGCTCCCCCATATCGACAGGGCGGCAAGAGACCCAGTACTTC. Translation gives CASSPISTGRQETQYF.

The chain employs TRBV6-1 and TRBJ1-2, with TRBD1 as a possible D gene (5 bases). The CDR3 length is 16 residues. Germline V lookup: CDR1 MNHNS, CDR2 SASEGT. The V end lost 3 bases, the J end lost 1 base, and 15 bases lay between the germline ends. In nucleotides, the CDR3 is TGTGCCAGCAGTGACATGTGGGGGGGGATTAACTATGGCTACACCTTC. Translated, it gives CASSDMWGGINYGYTF.

The V and J genes are TRBV30 and TRBJ1-1; TRBD1 matches at 7 bases. The CDR3 sequence is 14 residues long. The junction had 11 bases not matched to a gene; V was cut back by 2 bases and J by 8 bases. Germline-derived CDR1 and CDR2 are GTSNPN and SVGIG (reference sequence). The DNA for the CDR3 is TGTGCCTGGAGTTGGGACAGAGCGAAAACGGAAGCTTTCTTT. Amino acid sequence: CAWSWDRAKTEAFF. The whole variable domain, filled in from reference TRBV30 and TRBJ1-1, reads SQTIHQWPATLVQPVGSPLSLECTVEGTSNPNLYWYRQAAGRGLQLLFYSVGIGQISSEVPQNLSASRPQDRQFILSSKKLLLSDSGFYLCAWSWDRAKTEAFFGQGTRLTVV.

The chain joins TRBV4-2 to TRBJ2-3; 11 nucleotides match TRBD2. This CDR3 region has 17 residues. Per the germline V gene, CDR1 is LGHNA and CDR2 is YNFKEQ. V was pared by 1 base and J by 6 bases, with 9 bases of the junction left unmatched. The DNA for the CDR3 is TGTGCCAGCAGCCAAGCCTCTAGCGGGGGGCCGTGGGATACGCAGTATTTT. Translating gives CASSQASSGGPWDTQYF.

The chain has TRBV5-4 and TRBJ2-5, with 9 nucleotides matching TRBD2. V shed 4 bases, J shed 2 bases, and the junction held 12 bases outside the gene matches. CDR3 length: 17 amino acids. Germline lookup yields CDR1 SGHNT and CDR2 YYREEE (reference sequence). The DNA for the CDR3 is TGTGCCAGCAGCGTTGCGGCGGGCGGGGGGGTACAAGAGACCCAGTACTTC. It encodes CASSVAAGGGVQETQYF.

The V gene is TRBV2, the J gene TRBJ2-3; unclear D gene. Germline CDR1 SNHLY, CDR2 FYNNEI. The CDR3 totals 12 residues. V was shortened by 2 bases and J by 6 bases, with 6 bases between the two germline ends. CDR3 bases: TGTGCCAGCAGTGAACCCGCGGATACGCAGTATTTT. Its translation is CASSEPADTQYF.

The chain recombines TRBV6-1 with TRBJ1-6, with TRBD1 identical over 7 bases. V shed 4 bases and J 9 bases; nucleotides not matched to a gene: 3. Germline V gives CDR1 MNHNS, CDR2 SASEGT. The CDR3 runs to 13 residues. In nucleotides, the CDR3 is TGTGCCAGCAGTGCGGACAGGTTTTCACCCCTCCACTTT. This translates into CASSADRFSPLHF.

The chain couples TRBV6-6 to TRBJ2-7; possible D gene TRBD2, 6 bases. The V gene's germline CDR1 is MNHNY and CDR2 SVGAGI (reference sequence). V lost 0 bases to trimming and J lost 2 bases, with 8 bases between them. This CDR3 spans 14 amino acids. CDR3 loop: CASSYSREAYEQYF. In nucleotides, the CDR3 is TGTGCCAGCAGTTACTCGAGGGAGGCCTACGAGCAGTACTTC.

J is TRBJ1-5 and V is TRBV5-8; no definite D call. This CDR3 comprises 14 residues. Germline CDR1 is SGHTS and CDR2 is YDEGEE. The V end was cut by 4 bases, the J end by 0 bases, with 8 bases between. For the CDR3, the DNA is TGTGCCAGCAGCCGGGGAGATAGCAATCAGCCCCAGCATTTT. Its translation: CASSRGDSNQPQHF.

The rearrangement links TRBV10-3 to TRBJ2-2; TRBD2 matches at 7 bases. After removal of 8 bases from V and 0 bases from J, the junction contained 12 bases not matched to a gene. Germline CDR1 ENHRY, CDR2 SYGVKD. The CDR3 is 17 residues long. The CDR3 here is CAIGWAGRGPNTGELFF. The CDR3 DNA reads TGTGCCATCGGATGGGCAGGGAGGGGCCCGAACACCGGGGAGCTGTTTTTT.

The chain joins TRBV6-5 to TRBJ2-7, with D maybe TRBD1 (6 bases). Germline loops: CDR1 MNHEY, CDR2 SVGAGI. Trimming removed 6 bases at V and 3 bases at J, with 18 bases between. This CDR3 contains 15 residues. CDR3 amino acids: CASRTNRERGYEQYF. The CDR3 DNA follows: TGTGCCAGCAGAACTAACAGGGAAAGGGGCTACGAGCAGTACTTC.

The V call is TRBV15, the J call TRBJ2-2, with a possible D match to TRBD1 (5 bases). Germline CDR1 and CDR2: LNHNV and YYDKDF (reference sequence). Trimming left V 3 bases short and J 5 bases short, with 16 bases between. This CDR3 comprises 16 residues. DNA for the CDR3: TGTGCCACCAGCAGGAACCCTGGGGCTTTAACCGGGGAGCTGTTTTTT. Its protein is CATSRNPGALTGELFF.

V is TRBV6-6 and J is TRBJ1-6, with TRBD1 as a possible D gene (6 bases). Germline-derived CDR1 and CDR2 are MNHNY and SVGAGI (reference sequence). The CDR3 is 16 amino acids. Deletions cut 0 bases from V and 4 bases from J, with 10 bases between. CDR3: CASSYSGAEYNSPLHF. CDR3 DNA sequence: TGTGCCAGCAGTTACTCGGGGGCGGAGTATAATTCACCCCTCCACTTT.